A selection of T cell receptor beta chains follows, all from one sample in a study of CD8 T cells in ankylosing spondylitis. From the 5' RACE reads, TCRdb called clonotypes with MiXCR, one entry per CDR3 protein. This table has some 120,000 distinct CDR3 sequences, roughly 15% appearing once. Material for sequencing was blood, either unsorted or a sorted T cell fraction (not recorded which). The origin of the receptors is a female donor with ankylosing spondylitis or in good health (not recorded which). CDR3s include the opening cysteine and the closing phenylalanine or tryptophan. The D gene is left open where the match is weak. Where a row states a size, it is once, few, many or the class of an expanded clone; other rows omit it.

v_call	j_call	clone_size	d_call	cdr3_nt	cdr3_aa
TRBV5-1	TRBJ2-1	few	.	TGCGCCAGCAGCTTTCGGACAGAGACCTACAATGAGCAGTTCTTC	CASSFRTETYNEQFF
TRBV5-1	TRBJ2-2	many	.	TGCGCCAGCAGCCCAAGAAGCGGGAACACCGGGGAGCTGTTTTTT	CASSPRSGNTGELFF
TRBV18	TRBJ2-5	.	TRBD2	TGTGCCAGCTCACCACCGTACGGGGGGGAGACCCAGTACTTC	CASSPPYGGETQYF
TRBV5-1	TRBJ2-1	.	.	TGCGCCAGCAGCATGACAGGCTCCTACAATGAGCAGTTCTTC	CASSMTGSYNEQFF
TRBV20-1	TRBJ2-7	.	.	TGCAGTGCTAGAGATTTCGGACGAAACTACGAGCAGTACTTC	CSARDFGRNYEQYF
TRBV9	TRBJ2-5	few	TRBD2	TGTGCCAGCAGCGTAGAAGCGGGGCTTGGGGAGACCCAGTACTTC	CASSVEAGLGETQYF
TRBV25-1	TRBJ1-4	.	.	TGTGCCAGCAGTGAAGGGGGCAGTTCAACTAATGAAAAACTGTTTTTT	CASSEGGSSTNEKLFF
TRBV5-1	TRBJ1-1	many	.	TGCGCCAGCAGCCCTACAGAGAACACTGAAGCTTTCTTT	CASSPTENTEAFF
TRBV20-1	TRBJ2-7	many	TRBD1	TGCAGTGCTAGATTGTTCCAGGGGGCACTATATGGTGAGCAGTACTTC	CSARLFQGALYGEQYF
TRBV28	TRBJ2-1	.	TRBD2	TGTGCCAGCAGTTCTCGACTAGCGACCGACTACAATGAGCAGTTCTTC	CASSSRLATDYNEQFF
TRBV28	TRBJ1-1	many	.	TGTGCCAGCAGTTTACTCAGATTGAACACTGAAGCTTTCTTT	CASSLLRLNTEAFF
TRBV5-1	TRBJ2-3	.	TRBD2	TGCGCCAGCAGCTTAACCCTAGCGGGAGGGAGCACAGATACGCAGTATTTT	CASSLTLAGGSTDTQYF
TRBV20-1	TRBJ2-3	many	TRBD2	TGCAGTGCTAACGGGAGGAACGCAGATACGCAGTATTTT	CSANGRNADTQYF
TRBV20-1	TRBJ2-1	many	.	TGCAGTGCAACCGGGCGGGTTTACAATGAGCAGTTCTTC	CSATGRVYNEQFF
TRBV4-1	TRBJ2-2	many	TRBD2	TGCGCCAGCAGCCCAACTAGCGTCACCGGGGAGCTGTTTTTT	CASSPTSVTGELFF
TRBV20-1	TRBJ2-5	many	TRBD1	TGCAGTGCTGAACCCGGGACAGGGGGCCAAGAGACCCAGTACTTC	CSAEPGTGGQETQYF
TRBV12-3/TRBV12-4	TRBJ2-1	.	.	TGTGCCAGCCAGGACAGTTCCTACAATGAGCAGTTCTTC	CASQDSSYNEQFF
TRBV29-1	TRBJ2-5	.	TRBD1	TGCAGCGTTAGGACAGGGTACGAGGGAACCCAGTACTTC	CSVRTGYEGTQYF
TRBV29-1	TRBJ2-1	once	TRBD2	TGCAGCGCCCGGACTAGCGGGAGGGGTAGGAATGAGCAGTTCTTC	CSARTSGRGRNEQFF
TRBV18	TRBJ1-2	few	.	TGTGCCAGCTCACCACCCGTCACTAACTATGGCTACACCTTC	CASSPPVTNYGYTF
TRBV20-1	TRBJ1-4	many	.	TGCAGTGCTAGAGATCAGGCTGAAAAACTGTTTTTT	CSARDQAEKLFF
TRBV9	TRBJ2-3	.	.	TGTGCCAGCAGCTTTAGCGTGGATACGCAGTATTTT	CASSFSVDTQYF
TRBV3-1	TRBJ2-3	few	.	TGTGCCAGCAGCCAAGACGAGGGGAGCACAGATACGCAGTATTTT	CASSQDEGSTDTQYF
TRBV12-3/TRBV12-4	TRBJ2-3	many	TRBD2	TGTGCCAGCAGTCTATGGGGAGCGGGGGGCACAGATACGCAGTATTTT	CASSLWGAGGTDTQYF
TRBV3-1	TRBJ1-6	many	TRBD1	TGTGCCAGCAGCTTAAGGGACAGGCTCAACTCACCCCTCCACTTT	CASSLRDRLNSPLHF
TRBV21-1	TRBJ2-4	.	.	TGTGCCAGCAGCAGGAAGCTAGCCAAAAACATTCAGTACTTC	CASSRKLAKNIQYF
TRBV6-5	TRBJ1-2	few	.	TGTGCCAGCAGTTACTCGATGGGAGGGGTTGGCTACACCTTC	CASSYSMGGVGYTF
TRBV11-2	TRBJ2-3	many	.	TGTGCCAGCAGCTTAGATTCAGGCCGATTCACAGATACGCAGTATTTT	CASSLDSGRFTDTQYF
TRBV18	TRBJ2-7	once	TRBD2	TGTGCCAGCTCACCACCTACTAGCGGGGGCCTAGCAAACGAGCAGTACTTC	CASSPPTSGGLANEQYF
TRBV20-1	TRBJ2-3	.	.	TGCAGTGCTGATTTTACAGATACGCAGTATTTT	CSADFTDTQYF
TRBV5-1	TRBJ2-3	few	TRBD2	TGCGCCAGCAGGTTAGCGGGAGACTTCACAGATACGCAGTATTTT	CASRLAGDFTDTQYF
TRBV6-2/TRBV6-3	TRBJ2-2	.	TRBD1	TGTGCCAGCAGTTACCCCGGGACAGGGGTAACCGGGGAGCTGTTTTTT	CASSYPGTGVTGELFF
TRBV29-1	TRBJ2-7	.	.	TGCAGCGTCCAGGGGCCGGAAAACTACGAGCAGTACTTC	CSVQGPENYEQYF
TRBV12-3/TRBV12-4	TRBJ1-2	few	.	TGTGCCAGCAGTTTTCTGCGACAGGCGACAAATGGCTACACCTTC	CASSFLRQATNGYTF
TRBV7-2	TRBJ2-5	many	.	TGTGCCAGCAGCCCTAGTCGGGAGACCCAGTACTTC	CASSPSRETQYF
TRBV5-1	TRBJ1-1	many	TRBD1	TGCGCCAGCAGCTTTGCACAGGGGTGGGCAAGCACTGAAGCTTTCTTT	CASSFAQGWASTEAFF
TRBV11-3	TRBJ2-7	.	TRBD2	TGTGCCAGCAGCCCCGGGGGGGCTTACGAGCAGTACTTC	CASSPGGAYEQYF